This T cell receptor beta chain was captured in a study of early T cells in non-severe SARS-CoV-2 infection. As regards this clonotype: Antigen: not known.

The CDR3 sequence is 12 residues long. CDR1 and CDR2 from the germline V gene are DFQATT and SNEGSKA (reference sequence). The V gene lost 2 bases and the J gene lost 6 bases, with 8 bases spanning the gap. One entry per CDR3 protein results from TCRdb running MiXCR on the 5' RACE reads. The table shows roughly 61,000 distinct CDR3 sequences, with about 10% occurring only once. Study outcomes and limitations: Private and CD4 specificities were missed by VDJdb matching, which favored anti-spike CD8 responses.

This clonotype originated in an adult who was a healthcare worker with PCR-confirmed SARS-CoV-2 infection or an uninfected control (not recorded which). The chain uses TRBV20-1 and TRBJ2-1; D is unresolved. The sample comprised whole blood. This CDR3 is CSARRASNEQFF. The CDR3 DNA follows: TGCAGTGCTAGACGGGCTAGCAATGAGCAGTTCTTC.